This T cell receptor (beta chain) was recorded in a study of Ad26.COV2.S vaccination and SARS-CoV-2 variants. Study-wide background: By the intramuscular route, Ad26.COV2.S was given once, or twice 56 days apart.

Assay: immunoSEQ multiplex PCR; the TCRdb copy retains only in-frame clones and omits some. The data hold around 450,000 clones, with 85% to 90% observed a single time. To note about this clone: Its antigen is currently unknown.

Overall study results and limits: The study found similar non-spike TCR breadth in vaccine and placebo recipients. Substantial post-vaccination breadth of spike-specific CD8+ and CD4+ T cell responses was reported.

Trimming shortened V by 1 base and J by 1 base, and 5 bases separated the two germline ends. This CDR3 is built from 14 residues. Per germline, CDR1 LGHNA and CDR2 YSLEER. Treatment in this sample: over 15 received Ad26.COV2.S at low or high dose, single or two shots; 5 received placebo; per-sample allocation not given. The investigators took samples on day 63 after the first vaccine or placebo injection. Source: peripheral blood, taken in a trial of Ad26.COV2.S vaccine versus placebo. The clonotype was recovered from a person between 18 and 65 years old who received the Ad26.COV2.S COVID-19 vaccine or a placebo. The V and J genes are TRBV4-3 and TRBJ1-5, with D possibly TRBD1 on 5 matching bases. This CDR3 is CASSQGGSNQPQHF. As DNA, the CDR3 is TGCGCCAGCAGCCAAGGGGGCAGCAATCAGCCCCAGCATTTT.